These T cell receptor beta chains were read from a single sample in a study of blood T cell repertoires in COVID-19. The protocol was immunoSEQ multiplex PCR, while the TCRdb copy is restricted to in-frame clones and leaves out a portion. Of about 170,000 clones listed, around 82% are singletons. Material for sequencing was peripheral blood. The receptor source for this set is a woman aged 35 to 49 with COVID-19, enrolled during active disease. CDR3s include the opening cysteine and the closing phenylalanine or tryptophan. A D gene is named only where the DNA matches it firmly. Clone size is given for some rows only: seen once, a few or many times, or a class if the clone is expanded.

-,-,TRBJ1-2,TRBV27,CASRGQGGYTF,TGTGCCAGCAGAGGCCAGGGTGGCTACACCTTC
-,TRBD1,TRBJ2-4,TRBV28,CASSLRRTGAKNIQYF,TGTGCCAGCAGTCTACGCAGGACAGGAGCCAAAAACATTCAGTACTTC
-,-,TRBJ2-2,TRBV3-1/TRBV3-2,CASSQDQSSWELFF,TGTGCCAGCAGCCAAGATCAATCGAGCTGGGAGCTGTTTTTT
-,-,TRBJ2-7,TRBV13,CASSLGQGFYEQYF,TGTGCCAGCAGCTTAGGGCAGGGGTTCTACGAGCAGTACTTC
-,-,TRBJ2-2,TRBV5-1,CASGSGANTGELFF,TGCGCCAGCGGGAGCGGAGCGAACACCGGGGAGCTGTTTTTT
-,-,TRBJ1-2,TRBV30,CAWDRDGGSYTF,TGTGCCTGGGACCGGGACGGCGGGAGCTACACCTTC
-,TRBD1,TRBJ2-7,TRBV7-9,CASSSPGQGREQYF,TGTGCCAGCAGCTCGCCGGGACAGGGGCGCGAGCAGTACTTC
-,-,TRBJ1-5,TRBV7-2,CASSLNLGQPQHF,TGTGCCAGCAGCTTAAACCTTGGCCAGCCCCAGCATTTT
-,TRBD1,TRBJ1-5,TRBV7-8,CASSMDRVQPQHF,TGTGCCAGCAGTATGGACAGGGTGCAGCCCCAGCATTTT
once,-,TRBJ1-4,TRBV2,CASSGTTRGEKLFF,TGTGCCAGCAGTGGGACAACGAGGGGGGAAAAACTGTTTTTT
-,TRBD1,TRBJ1-3,TRBV29-1,CSVGGQLGNTIYF,TGCAGCGTTGGGGGACAGCTTGGAAACACCATATATTTT
once,TRBD2,TRBJ2-1,TRBV7-3,CASSPAGGPGEQFF,TGTGCCAGCAGTCCGGCGGGGGGGCCAGGTGAGCAGTTCTTC
-,-,TRBJ1-1,TRBV10-2,CASSRAENTEAFF,TGCGCCAGCAGTCGCGCCGAGAACACTGAAGCTTTCTTT
-,-,TRBJ2-1,TRBV19,CASSDSYNEQFF,TGTGCCAGCTCGGACAGTTACAATGAGCAGTTCTTC
-,TRBD2,TRBJ2-7,TRBV28,CASSFALAGGEQYF,TGTGCCAGCAGTTTCGCGCTAGCGGGGGGCGAGCAGTACTTC
-,-,TRBJ1-1,TRBV10-3,CAISESIIWGLGTEAFF,TGTGCCATCAGTGAGTCGATCATTTGGGGGCTCGGCACTGAAGCTTTCTTT
-,-,TRBJ1-5,TRBV5-5,CASSRGQAEGPQHF,TGTGCCAGCAGCCGGGGTCAGGCCGAAGGGCCCCAGCATTTT
once,TRBD2,TRBJ2-1,TRBV19,CASSPGLAGAYEQFF,TGTGCCAGTAGTCCGGGGCTAGCGGGAGCCTATGAGCAGTTCTTC
once,-,TRBJ2-1,TRBV28,CASSLDGGQFF,TGTGCCAGCAGTTTGGATGGAGGGCAGTTCTTC
-,-,TRBJ1-3,TRBV3-1/TRBV3-2,CASSQVSGSSGNTIYF,TGTGCCAGCAGCCAAGTCTCAGGGTCCTCTGGAAACACCATATATTTT
-,-,TRBJ1-2,TRBV5-4,CASSLGAGWEGEDYGYTF,TGTGCCAGCAGCTTGGGGGCCGGATGGGAGGGAGAAGACTATGGCTACACCTTC
-,TRBD1,TRBJ2-5,TRBV2,CASSVQGLSQETQYF,TGTGCCAGCAGTGTACAGGGGCTATCCCAAGAGACCCAGTACTTC
many,-,TRBJ2-5,TRBV18,CASSPEAVSGETQYF,TGTGCCAGCTCACCAGAGGCAGTATCGGGGGAGACCCAGTACTTC
few,TRBD2,TRBJ2-1,TRBV4-2,CASSSSSGGPPGEQFF,TGTGCCAGCAGCTCATCGAGCGGGGGGCCCCCGGGGGAGCAGTTCTTC
-,TRBD2,TRBJ2-7,TRBV5-4,CASSSGGISSYEQYF,TGTGCCAGCAGCTCCGGGGGGATCAGCTCCTACGAGCAGTACTTC
-,TRBD2,TRBJ2-3,TRBV5-1,CASSLGGSRDTQYF,TGCGCCAGCAGCTTGGGCGGGAGCAGGGATACGCAGTATTTT
-,TRBD1,TRBJ2-1,TRBV5-1,CASSRRQGNEQFF,TGCGCCAGCAGCCGACGACAGGGAAATGAGCAGTTCTTC
-,-,TRBJ1-5,TRBV7-9,CASSPTGAGGNQPQHF,TGTGCCAGCAGTCCTACGGGAGCGGGAGGCAATCAGCCCCAGCATTTT
-,-,TRBJ1-1,TRBV29-1,CSVPGVGNTEAFF,TGCAGCGTCCCAGGGGTGGGGAACACTGAAGCTTTCTTT
few,TRBD1,TRBJ1-1,TRBV19,CASSTGGGWTEAFF,TGTGCCAGTAGTACAGGGGGCGGTTGGACTGAAGCTTTCTTT
few,-,TRBJ1-2,TRBV29-1,CSVGARPRGDGYTF,TGCAGCGTTGGGGCCCGGCCCAGGGGCGATGGCTACACCTTC
once,-,TRBJ2-5,TRBV11-1,CASSLSGGGETQYF,TGTGCCAGCAGCTTATCCGGGGGAGGAGAGACCCAGTACTTC
-,TRBD1,TRBJ1-2,TRBV19,CASSIGRGRYGYTF,TGTGCCAGTAGTATAGGCAGGGGGCGTTATGGCTACACCTTC
-,TRBD1,TRBJ2-1,TRBV6-1,CASVPGTENNEQFF,TGTGCCAGCGTTCCCGGGACAGAGAACAATGAGCAGTTCTTC
-,-,TRBJ1-6,TRBV7-9,CASSPSTGGNSPLHF,TGTGCCAGCAGCCCCTCGACAGGAGGCAATTCACCCCTCCACTTT
-,-,TRBJ2-1,TRBV2,CASSLTAYNEQFF,TGTGCCAGCAGTTTGACAGCCTACAATGAGCAGTTCTTC
-,-,TRBJ1-1,TRBV12-3/TRBV12-4,CASRGQGNTEAFF,TGTGCCAGCAGAGGGCAGGGGAACACTGAAGCTTTCTTT
-,-,TRBJ1-3,TRBV9,CASSQGGGVGNTIYF,TGTGCCAGCAGCCAGGGAGGAGGGGTTGGAAACACCATATATTTT
-,-,TRBJ1-5,TRBV6-6,CASSHNLRTNQPQHF,TGTGCCAGCAGCCACAACTTGCGGACAAATCAGCCCCAGCATTTT
-,-,TRBJ2-1,TRBV18,CASSPISVNNEQFF,TGTGCCAGCTCACCAATCTCGGTGAACAATGAGCAGTTCTTC
few,-,TRBJ2-1,TRBV11-3,CASSLDSMSKQFF,TGTGCCAGCAGCTTAGATTCGATGAGTAAGCAGTTCTTC
-,-,TRBJ1-1,TRBV28,CASSSTVEAFF,TGTGCCAGCAGTTCGACAGTTGAAGCTTTCTTT
-,-,TRBJ2-7,TRBV9,CASSVSWGRYEQYF,TGTGCCAGCAGCGTTTCGTGGGGCCGGTACGAGCAGTACTTC
-,TRBD1,TRBJ1-6,TRBV15,CATSRDRASPLHF,TGTGCCACCAGCAGGGACAGGGCGTCACCCCTCCACTTT
-,-,TRBJ1-5,TRBV5-6,CASSLRTWDLGNQPQHF,TGTGCCAGCAGCCTACGTACCTGGGACTTGGGTAATCAGCCCCAGCATTTT
-,-,TRBJ2-3,TRBV11-2,CASSLSPPDTQYF,TGTGCCAGCAGCCTAAGCCCTCCCGATACGCAGTATTTT
-,-,TRBJ1-1,TRBV3-1/TRBV3-2,CASSQATGKREAFF,TGTGCCAGCAGCCAAGCGACAGGAAAAAGAGAAGCTTTCTTT
-,-,TRBJ2-1,TRBV9,CASSTRDFYNEQFF,TGTGCCAGCAGCACAAGGGACTTTTACAATGAGCAGTTCTTC
-,-,TRBJ1-1,TRBV5-1,CASSYGGDTEAFF,TGCGCCAGCAGCTATGGGGGGGACACTGAAGCTTTCTTT
-,TRBD2,TRBJ2-7,TRBV19,CATRSGSSYEQYF,TGTGCCACCCGAAGCGGGAGCTCCTACGAGCAGTACTTC
-,-,TRBJ1-1,TRBV12-3/TRBV12-4,CASARANTEAFF,TGTGCCAGCGCGAGGGCGAACACTGAAGCTTTCTTT
-,-,TRBJ2-2,TRBV7-3,CASSLGSGSGELFF,TGTGCCAGCAGCTTAGGGTCGGGGTCCGGGGAGCTGTTTTTT
once,-,TRBJ1-1,TRBV19,CASRASRGTEAFF,TGTGCCAGTAGAGCCTCCAGGGGTACTGAAGCTTTCTTT
-,-,TRBJ2-2,TRBV2,CASSGQANTGELFF,TGTGCCAGCAGTGGTCAGGCGAACACCGGGGAGCTGTTTTTT
once,-,TRBJ1-2,TRBV30,CAWSVDSGYGYTF,TGTGCCTGGAGTGTAGACAGTGGCTATGGCTACACCTTC